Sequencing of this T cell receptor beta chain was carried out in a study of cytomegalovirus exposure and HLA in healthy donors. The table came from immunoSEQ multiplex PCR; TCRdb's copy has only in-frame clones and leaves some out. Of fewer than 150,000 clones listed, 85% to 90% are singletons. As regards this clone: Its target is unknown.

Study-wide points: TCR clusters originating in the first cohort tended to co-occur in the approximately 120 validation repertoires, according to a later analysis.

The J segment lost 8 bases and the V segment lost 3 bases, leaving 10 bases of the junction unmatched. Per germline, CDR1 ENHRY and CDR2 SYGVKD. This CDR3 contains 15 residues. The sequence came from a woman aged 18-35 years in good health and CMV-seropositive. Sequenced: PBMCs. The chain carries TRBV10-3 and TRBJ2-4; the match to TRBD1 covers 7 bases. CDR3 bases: TGTGCCATCAGTGAAGGCCAGGGGGTAAGATACATTCAGTACTTC. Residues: CAISEGQGVRYIQYF.